This TCR beta chain originates from a study of T cell responses to AZD1222 COVID-19 vaccine. Study-wide points: At 160-218 and 743-854, vaccine-associated CD4 TCRs were dominant, and they spanned spike. Donors were mostly white British, more females; clonal diversity possibly underestimated. When two AZD1222 doses had been given, Spike-specific TCR breadth and depth rose.

Profiled with immunoSEQ multiplex PCR; TCRdb holds only in-frame clones, not every one. The sample lists approximately 110,000 clones, approximately 85% occurring once. Germline CDR1 reads MGHDK; CDR2 reads SYGVNS. Trimming removed 3 bases from V and 5 bases from J, with 10 bases in between. This CDR3 is 13 amino acids long. A word on this clone: Its antigen remains unidentified.

The receptor was derived from an adult in good health. Specimen: peripheral blood, collected on day 0 of MenACWY control vaccination. The genes are TRBV25-1 and TRBJ1-1; D gene ambiguous. The CDR3 spells CASSEGWRTEAFF. In DNA form, the CDR3 reads TGTGCCAGCAGTGAGGGGTGGAGGACTGAAGCTTTCTTT.